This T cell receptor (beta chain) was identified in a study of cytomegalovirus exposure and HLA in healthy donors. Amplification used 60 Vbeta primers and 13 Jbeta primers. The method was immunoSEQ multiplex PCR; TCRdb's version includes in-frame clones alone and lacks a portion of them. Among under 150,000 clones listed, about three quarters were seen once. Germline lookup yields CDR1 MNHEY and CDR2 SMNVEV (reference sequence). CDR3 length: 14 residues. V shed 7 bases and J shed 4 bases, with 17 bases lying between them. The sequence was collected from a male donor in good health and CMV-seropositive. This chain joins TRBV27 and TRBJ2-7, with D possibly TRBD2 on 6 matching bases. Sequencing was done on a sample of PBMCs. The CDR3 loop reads CASTRVGGSYEQYF. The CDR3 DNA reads TGTGCCAGCACCAGGGTGGGGGGTTCGTACGAGCAGTACTTC.